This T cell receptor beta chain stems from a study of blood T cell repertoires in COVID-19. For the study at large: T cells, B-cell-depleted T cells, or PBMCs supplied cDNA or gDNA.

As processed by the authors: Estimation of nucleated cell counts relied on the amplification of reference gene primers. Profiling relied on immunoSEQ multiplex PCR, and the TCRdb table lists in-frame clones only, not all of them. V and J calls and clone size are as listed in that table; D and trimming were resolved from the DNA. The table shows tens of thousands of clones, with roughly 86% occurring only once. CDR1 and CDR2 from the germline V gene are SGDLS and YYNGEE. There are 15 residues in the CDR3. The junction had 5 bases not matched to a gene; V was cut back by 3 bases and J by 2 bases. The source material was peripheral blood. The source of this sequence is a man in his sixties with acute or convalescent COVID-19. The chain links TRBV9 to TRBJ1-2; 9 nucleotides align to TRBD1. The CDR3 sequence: CASSAQGAGNYGYTF. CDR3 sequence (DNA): TGTGCCAGCAGCGCACAGGGGGCCGGAAACTATGGCTACACCTTC.